This T cell receptor (beta chain) is drawn from a study of T-cell memory formation after mild COVID-19. Libraries for TCRalpha and TCRbeta carried sample barcodes and unique molecular identifiers via 5'RACE. Each CDR3 protein is one row after TCRdb ran MiXCR on the 5' RACE reads. In the table there are about 540,000 distinct CDR3 sequences, roughly 20% of which are singletons. Whole-study results and caveats: Prior to infection, memory already included some responding clones, suggesting cross-reactive memory joined. Day 37-peaking second-wave clones had unconfirmed SARS-CoV-2 specificity.

This CDR3 spans 19 amino acids. J gave up 0 bases and V 5 bases, and 12 bases lay outside the gene matches. Germline V gene sequence: CDR1 SGHVS, CDR2 FNYEAQ. This clonotype came up many times. The antigen is unknown. Sequencing was carried out using PBMCs or a T cell subset sorted from them (not recorded which). This rearrangement joins TRBV7-6 to TRBJ2-7, with 14 bases that match TRBD2. This clonotype was sampled from an adult woman who had mild COVID-19 (a few samples of this study predate the infection). Cell type and time point are not known. CDR3 sequence reads: CASSPAWTSGGPISYEQYF. The CDR3 DNA is TGTGCCAGCAGCCCCGCCTGGACTAGCGGGGGGCCCATCTCCTACGAGCAGTACTTC. Full variable domain (rest looked up from reference TRBV7-6 and TRBJ2-7): GAGVSQSPRYKVTKRGQDVALRCDPISGHVSLYWYRQALGQGPEFLTYFNYEAQQDKSGLPNDRFSAERPEGSISTLTIQRTEQRDSAMYRCASSPAWTSGGPISYEQYFGPGTRLTVT.